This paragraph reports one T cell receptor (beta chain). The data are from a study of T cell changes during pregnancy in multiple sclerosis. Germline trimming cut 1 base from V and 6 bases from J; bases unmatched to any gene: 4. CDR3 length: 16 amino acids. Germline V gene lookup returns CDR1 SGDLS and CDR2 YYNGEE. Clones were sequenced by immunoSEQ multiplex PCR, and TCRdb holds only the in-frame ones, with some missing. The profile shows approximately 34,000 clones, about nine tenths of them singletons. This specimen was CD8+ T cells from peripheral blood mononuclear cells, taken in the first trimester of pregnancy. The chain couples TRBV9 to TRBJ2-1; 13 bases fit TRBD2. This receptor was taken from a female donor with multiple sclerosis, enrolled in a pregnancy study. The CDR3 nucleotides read TGTGCCAGCAGCGTAAGTTGGACTAGCGGGGGCAATGAGCAGTTCTTC. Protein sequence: CASSVSWTSGGNEQFF.